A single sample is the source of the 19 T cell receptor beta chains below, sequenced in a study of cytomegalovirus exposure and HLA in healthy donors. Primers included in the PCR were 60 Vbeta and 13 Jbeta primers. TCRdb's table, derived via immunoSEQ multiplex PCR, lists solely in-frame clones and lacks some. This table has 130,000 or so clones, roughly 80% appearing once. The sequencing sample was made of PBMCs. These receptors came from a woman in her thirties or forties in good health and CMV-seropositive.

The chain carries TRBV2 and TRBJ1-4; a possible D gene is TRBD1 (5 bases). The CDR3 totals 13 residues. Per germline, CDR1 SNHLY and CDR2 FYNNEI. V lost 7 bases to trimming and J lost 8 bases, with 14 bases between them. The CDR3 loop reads CASMVIWGEKLFF. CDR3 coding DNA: TGTGCCAGCATGGTTATCTGGGGCGAAAAACTGTTTTTT.

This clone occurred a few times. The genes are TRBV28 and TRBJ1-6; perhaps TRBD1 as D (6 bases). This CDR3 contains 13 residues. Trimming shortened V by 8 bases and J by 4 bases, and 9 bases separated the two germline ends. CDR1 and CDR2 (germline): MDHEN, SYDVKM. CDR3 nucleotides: TGTGCCAGCGTTGGACAGTATAATTCACCCCTCCACTTT. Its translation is CASVGQYNSPLHF. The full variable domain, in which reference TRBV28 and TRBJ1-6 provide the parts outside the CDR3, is DVKVTQSSRYLVKRTGEKVFLECVQDMDHENMFWYRQDPGLGLRLIYFSYDVKMKEKGDIPEGYSVSREKKERFSLILESASTNQTSMYLCASVGQYNSPLHFGNGTRLTVT.

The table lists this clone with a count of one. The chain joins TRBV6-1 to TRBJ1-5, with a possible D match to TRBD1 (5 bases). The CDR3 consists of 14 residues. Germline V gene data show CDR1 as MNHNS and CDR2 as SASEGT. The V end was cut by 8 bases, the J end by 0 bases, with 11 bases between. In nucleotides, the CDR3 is TGTGCCAGCCGTGCTGACAGTAGCAATCAGCCCCAGCATTTT. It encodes CASRADSSNQPQHF.

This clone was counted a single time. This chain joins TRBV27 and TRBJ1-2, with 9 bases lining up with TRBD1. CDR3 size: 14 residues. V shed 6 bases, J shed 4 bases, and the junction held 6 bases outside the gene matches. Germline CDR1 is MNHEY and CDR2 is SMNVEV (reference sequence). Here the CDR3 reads CASRRQGDSYGYTF. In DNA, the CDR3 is TGTGCCAGCAGACGACAGGGGGACTCCTATGGCTACACCTTC.

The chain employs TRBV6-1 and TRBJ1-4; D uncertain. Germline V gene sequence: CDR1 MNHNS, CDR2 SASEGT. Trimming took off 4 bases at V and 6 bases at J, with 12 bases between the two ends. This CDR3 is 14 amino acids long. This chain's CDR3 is CASSVLGGDEKLFF. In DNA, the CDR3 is TGTGCCAGCAGTGTACTAGGCGGGGATGAAAAACTGTTTTTT.

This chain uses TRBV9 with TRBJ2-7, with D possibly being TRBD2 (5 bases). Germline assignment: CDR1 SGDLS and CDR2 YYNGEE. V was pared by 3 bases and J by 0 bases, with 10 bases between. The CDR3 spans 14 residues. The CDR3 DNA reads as TGTGCCAGCAGCGGGACTCACTACTCCTACGAGCAGTACTTC. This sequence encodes CASSGTHYSYEQYF.

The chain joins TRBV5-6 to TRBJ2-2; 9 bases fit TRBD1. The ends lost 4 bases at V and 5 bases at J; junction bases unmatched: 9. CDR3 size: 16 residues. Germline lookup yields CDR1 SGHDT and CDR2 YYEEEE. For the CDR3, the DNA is TGTGCCAGCAGCCATCAGACAGGGGGAAAAACCGGGGAGCTGTTTTTT. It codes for CASSHQTGGKTGELFF.

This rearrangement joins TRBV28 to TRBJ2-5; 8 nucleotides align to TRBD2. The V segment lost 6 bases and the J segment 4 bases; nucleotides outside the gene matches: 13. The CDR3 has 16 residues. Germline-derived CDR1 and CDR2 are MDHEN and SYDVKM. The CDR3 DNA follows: TGTGCCAGCAGCCTCCTCGGGGGGGGATTCGGAGAGACCCAGTACTTC. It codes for CASSLLGGGFGETQYF.

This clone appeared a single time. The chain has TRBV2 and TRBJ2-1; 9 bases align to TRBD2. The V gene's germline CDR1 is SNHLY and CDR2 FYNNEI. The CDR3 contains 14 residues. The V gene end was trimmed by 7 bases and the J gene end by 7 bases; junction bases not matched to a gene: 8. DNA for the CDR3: TGTGCCAGCACTAGTCTAGCGGGACATAATGAGCAGTTCTTC. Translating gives CASTSLAGHNEQFF.

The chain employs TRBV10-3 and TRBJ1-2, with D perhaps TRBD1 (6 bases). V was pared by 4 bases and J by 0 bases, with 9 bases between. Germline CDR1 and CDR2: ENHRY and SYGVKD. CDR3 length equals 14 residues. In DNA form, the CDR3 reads TGTGCCATCAGTGGACGGACAGCTAACTATGGCTACACCTTC. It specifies CAISGRTANYGYTF.

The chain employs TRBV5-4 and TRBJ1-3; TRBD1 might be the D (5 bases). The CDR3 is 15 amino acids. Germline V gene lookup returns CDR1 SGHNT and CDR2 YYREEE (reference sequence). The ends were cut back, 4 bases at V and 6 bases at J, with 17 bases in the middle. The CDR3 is CASSAAAGWENTIYF. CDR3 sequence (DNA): TGTGCCAGCAGCGCTGCGGCAGGGTGGGAAAACACCATATATTTT.

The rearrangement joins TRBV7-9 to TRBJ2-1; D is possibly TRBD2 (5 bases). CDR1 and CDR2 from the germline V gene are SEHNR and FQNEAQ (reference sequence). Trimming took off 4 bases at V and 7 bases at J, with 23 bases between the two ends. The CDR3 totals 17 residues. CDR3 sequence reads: CASSSYGLFRESNEQFF. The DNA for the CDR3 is TGTGCCAGCAGCTCTTACGGGCTTTTCCGGGAATCGAATGAGCAGTTCTTC.

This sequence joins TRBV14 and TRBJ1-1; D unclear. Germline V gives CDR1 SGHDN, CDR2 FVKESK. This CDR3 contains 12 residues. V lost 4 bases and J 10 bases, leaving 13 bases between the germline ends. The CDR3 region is CASSLNMGRAFF. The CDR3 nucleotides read TGTGCCAGCAGCCTAAACATGGGGAGAGCTTTCTTT.

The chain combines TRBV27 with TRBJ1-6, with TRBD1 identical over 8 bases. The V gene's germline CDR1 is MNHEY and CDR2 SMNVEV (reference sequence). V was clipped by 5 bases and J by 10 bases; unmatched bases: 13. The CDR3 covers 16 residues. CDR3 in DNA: TGTGCCAGCAGTGTTTCCATGGACAGGGTAAACTCACCCCTCCACTTT. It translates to CASSVSMDRVNSPLHF.

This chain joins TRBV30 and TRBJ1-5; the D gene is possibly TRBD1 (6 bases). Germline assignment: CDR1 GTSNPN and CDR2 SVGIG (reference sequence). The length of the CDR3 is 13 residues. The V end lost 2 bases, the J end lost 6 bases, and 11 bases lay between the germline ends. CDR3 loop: CAWSSQGSQPQHF. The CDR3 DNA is TGTGCCTGGAGTTCCCAGGGGTCTCAGCCCCAGCATTTT. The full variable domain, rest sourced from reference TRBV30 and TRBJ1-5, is SQTIHQWPATLVQPVGSPLSLECTVEGTSNPNLYWYRQAAGRGLQLLFYSVGIGQISSEVPQNLSASRPQDRQFILSSKKLLLSDSGFYLCAWSSQGSQPQHFGDGTRLSIL.

CDR3 protein: CASSQVGDRGYGYTF. In DNA form, the CDR3 reads TGTGCCAGCAGCCAAGTAGGTGACAGGGGGTATGGCTACACCTTC. The J gene is TRBJ1-2, the V gene TRBV4-2; TRBD1 aligns across 9 bases. Trimming cost V 1 base and J 5 bases; bases outside gene matches: 5. This CDR3 contains 15 residues. The V gene's germline CDR1 is LGHNA and CDR2 YNFKEQ.

The CDR3 sequence: CASSQDTGWKSLGTIYF. In nucleotides, the CDR3 is TGTGCCAGCAGCCAAGATACAGGGTGGAAATCTTTGGGCACCATATATTTT. The V gene is TRBV14, the J gene TRBJ1-3; weak D call: TRBD1 (6 bases). Between the trimmed V and J ends, which lost 0 bases and 9 bases, there was a span of 21 bases. In germline, CDR1 is SGHDN, CDR2 FVKESK. The CDR3 is made up of 17 amino acids.

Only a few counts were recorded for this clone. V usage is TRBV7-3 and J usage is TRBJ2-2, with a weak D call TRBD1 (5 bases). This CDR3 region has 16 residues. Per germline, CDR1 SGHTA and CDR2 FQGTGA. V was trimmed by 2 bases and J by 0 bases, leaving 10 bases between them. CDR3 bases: TGTGCCAGCAGCTTATGGGGCAGGGCGAACACCGGGGAGCTGTTTTTT. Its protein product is CASSLWGRANTGELFF.

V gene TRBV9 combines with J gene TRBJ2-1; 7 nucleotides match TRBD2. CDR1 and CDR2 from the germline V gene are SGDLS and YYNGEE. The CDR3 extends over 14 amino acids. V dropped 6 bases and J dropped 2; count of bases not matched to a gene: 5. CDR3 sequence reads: CASTSGNPYNEQFF. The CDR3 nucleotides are TGTGCCAGCACAAGCGGGAACCCCTACAATGAGCAGTTCTTC.